What follows describes a single T cell receptor (beta chain). This clonotype was recorded at least ten times. Its antigen is unknown. No much larger clonotype is one base removed from it; base qualities were not supplied. This sample is drawn from a study of T cells in Graves' hyperthyroidism and ophthalmopathy (dated by TCRdb to about 2019). Regarding the research as a whole: Peripheral blood was sampled at the time of initial diagnosis, prior to any treatment. The paper describes TCR Vbeta CDR3 sequencing of roughly 130 peripheral blood samples, made up of 43 ophthalmopathy patients, roughly 72 hyperthyroidism patients and 17 progressor patients. To identify TCR V-J signatures that set the groups apart, the researchers used a discovery cohort of about a hundred patients, made up of under 50 with Graves' ophthalmopathy and some 58 with stable Graves' hyperthyroidism. In roughly six Graves' hyperthyroidism patients, the study also compared T-cell repertoires from thyroid tissue with T-cell repertoires from blood. Once sampling was done, hyperthyroidism patients were given methimazole at a starting dose of 30 mg daily, whereas ophthalmopathy patients were given high-dose intravenous methylprednisolone. The approximately 100 discovery patients were randomly split 7:3 into training and test sets. Prospective prediction of ophthalmopathy was tested in an independent validation cohort of fewer than 20 hyperthyroidism patients and some 17 patients who later progressed to ophthalmopathy.

Hyperthyroidism patients were newly diagnosed, with disease duration under 2 months, and aged 18 to 65 years. The study excluded patients with uncontrolled infections, other autoimmune diseases, pregnancy or lactation. Clinical symptoms, serum thyroxine and TRAb, thyroid ultrasound, and orbital computed tomography formed the basis for the diagnoses. For progressor patients, blood was drawn at the first diagnosis of hyperthyroidism, before any ophthalmopathy symptoms had appeared. PBMCs were isolated from 7.5 to 10 ml of fresh peripheral blood by Ficoll-Paque density gradient centrifugation. Progressor patients were defined as those initially diagnosed with Graves' hyperthyroidism in whom ophthalmopathy developed during follow-up. Total RNA was extracted using Trizol reagent, and RNA quality was assessed on an Agilent 2100 Bioanalyzer. V is shortened by 0 bases, J by 6 bases, and the region joining them spans 6 bases. The CDR3 covers 13 residues, taking in both the cysteine and the phenylalanine. Left in the record is the CDR3 DNA by itself, 39 bases read in frame from the first base. CDR1 and CDR2 (SGHTA, FQGNSA) derive from the germline V gene.

Here is what the overall study found, with its caveats: No statistical method was used to fix the sample size in advance, and group allocation was not hidden from the investigators. During validation, the model predicted progression to ophthalmopathy a median of around six months ahead of onset, with approximately 71% sensitivity and 72% to 80% specificity. Most expanded thyroid clonotypes (frequency above 0.001) were also detected in blood, suggesting blood repertoires may reflect thyroid immune responses. In cross-validation, a model built on a 13 V-J signature told ophthalmopathy apart from stable hyperthyroidism with under 90% sensitivity and approximately 84% specificity, and in testing the same model reached 80%/75%.

Amplification of TCR beta CDR3 regions was carried out from RNA transcripts. For the first round of RT-PCR on the TCR CDR3, the HTBI primer set was used together with the Qiagen OneStep RT-PCR kit. Libraries were constructed in a second round of multiplex PCR, after which size selection and purification were performed. Sequencing of the libraries was done on an Illumina HiSeq2000 using paired-end 100 bp reads. In the original analysis: Raw data were processed with SOAPnuke, discarding reads with adapters, uncalled bases, mean Phred below 15, or no exact constant-primer or identifier match. High-quality paired reads were merged with COPE v1.2.5, and unique nucleotide sequences were defined as clonotypes. Clonotypes were aligned to IMGT TRBV, TRBD and TRBJ reference segments using MiTCR v1.1. The analysis was restricted to V-J combinations with a frequency above 0.0001, which together covered 99.2% of the repertoires. A TCS score was defined as the ratio of F50 (clonal expansion) to E x V (chaos), with BLOSUM62-based TCRdist applied between CDR3 peptides within each V-J. Welch's t-statistics and random forest reduced around 520 V-J features to under 15, which were used in a naive Bayes classifier (R e1071). TCRdb cleaned the public reads at Q25 with fastp, built clones with MiXCR and kept in-frame beta chains. One record per CDR3 amino acid sequence lists the most common genes and DNA. These V and J calls derive from TCRdb rather than the authors' analysis. The sample includes some 350,000 distinct CDR3 sequences, with around 14% observed a single time. Roughly 26% of the sample rests with the top ten.

The origin of this receptor is a young woman with Graves' hyperthyroidism that later progressed to Graves' ophthalmopathy. Recombination linked TRBV7-2 to TRBJ2-1; too little of a D gene remains to name it. Material: blood. The CDR3 in this case is CASSLALVNEQFF. The nucleotides are TGTGCCAGCAGCTTAGCTCTAGTCAATGAGCAGTTCTTC.